The rows below give T cell receptor beta chains drawn from one sample of a study of blood T cell repertoires in COVID-19. Using immunoSEQ multiplex PCR, the repertoire was profiled, and TCRdb retains in-frame clones only, with some absent. Found here are roughly 180,000 clones, approximately 86% of them singletons; the top ten hold around 18%. The sequenced sample consisted of PBMCs or T cells enriched from blood (not recorded which). The source is a man in his sixties who had recovered from COVID-19. Each CDR3 is given with its conserved first and last residue. The D gene is left open where the match is weak. Not every row has a clone size; where given, it reads once, few, many or a size class.

d_gene	abundance	v_gene	j_gene	CDR3nt	CDR3aa
NA	NA	TRBV11-1	TRBJ2-7	TGTGCCAGCAGCTTAGGCGGGACTGGGTACGAGCAGTACTTC	CASSLGGTGYEQYF
TRBD1	NA	TRBV19	TRBJ2-7	TGTGCCAGTAGTTATACAGGGGACTACGAGCAGTACTTC	CASSYTGDYEQYF
TRBD1	NA	TRBV18	TRBJ2-1	TGTGCCAGCTCGGCCGACAGGGGCTGGGGAAATGAGCAGTTCTTC	CASSADRGWGNEQFF
NA	NA	TRBV19	TRBJ2-2	TGTGCCAGTAGTTCCCAGGGGTTTGGGGAGCTGTTTTTT	CASSSQGFGELFF
TRBD1	NA	TRBV5-1	TRBJ1-1	TGCGCCAGCAGCCCGGGACAGGGGTTCACTGAAGCTTTCTTT	CASSPGQGFTEAFF
NA	few	TRBV4-1	TRBJ2-2	TGCGCCAGCAGCCAACCCTTGACTAGGGTCGGGGAGCTGTTTTTT	CASSQPLTRVGELFF
TRBD2	NA	TRBV29-1	TRBJ2-3	TGCAGCGTACTAACTAGCGGGGGGCCTAATACGCAGTATTTT	CSVLTSGGPNTQYF
TRBD1	NA	TRBV6-5	TRBJ2-1	TGTGCCAGCAGCCGACAGGGGGCGGGCGAGCAGTTCTTC	CASSRQGAGEQFF
NA	NA	TRBV4-1	TRBJ1-1	TGCGCCAGCAGCCACGTACGACAGAACACTGAAGCTTTCTTT	CASSHVRQNTEAFF
TRBD2	NA	TRBV9	TRBJ2-7	TGTGCCAGCAGCGCGGATGAGGGGCTAGCGGAGCCCTACGAGCAGTACTTC	CASSADEGLAEPYEQYF
TRBD2	NA	TRBV29-1	TRBJ2-7	TGCAGCGTTCTCATGGCGGGGGGAAGCTCCTACGAGCAGTACTTC	CSVLMAGGSSYEQYF
TRBD1	NA	TRBV30	TRBJ1-5	TGTGCCTGGAGCATCCGTCCGACAGGGCGTAGCAATCAGCCCCAGCATTTT	CAWSIRPTGRSNQPQHF
TRBD2	NA	TRBV3-1/TRBV3-2	TRBJ2-4	TGTGCCAGCAGCCGAGCGGGACTAGCGGGGGGGCCAGGGAACATTCAGTACTTC	CASSRAGLAGGPGNIQYF
NA	NA	TRBV11-3	TRBJ2-1	TGTGCCAGCAGCTCCCTCGCTAGCACGGATGAGCAGTTCTTC	CASSSLASTDEQFF
NA	NA	TRBV19	TRBJ1-4	TGTGCCAGTAGTATCCCCTCGACAGGCGAAAAACTGTTTTTT	CASSIPSTGEKLFF
NA	few	TRBV2	TRBJ1-1	TGTGCCAGCAGTGAGCGGCCGGGGGTCACTGAAGCTTTCTTT	CASSERPGVTEAFF
NA	NA	TRBV6-5	TRBJ1-4	TGTGCCAGCAGTTTTCAGAAGGGGATTGAAAAACTGTTTTTT	CASSFQKGIEKLFF
NA	NA	TRBV9	TRBJ2-3	TGTGCCAGCAGCGTAAACTCAGCGGGAGATACGCAGTATTTT	CASSVNSAGDTQYF
TRBD2	NA	TRBV30	TRBJ2-7	TGTGCCTGGAGTCACAGCGGGGGGTTCTACGAGCAGTACTTC	CAWSHSGGFYEQYF
NA	NA	TRBV7-2	TRBJ1-1	TGTGCCAGCAGCTCAATCGATAGCGTGAACACTGAAGCTTTCTTT	CASSSIDSVNTEAFF
NA	once	TRBV7-2	TRBJ1-5	TGTGCCAGCAGCCGCGACCTCAGGGGAAATCAGCCCCAGCATTTT	CASSRDLRGNQPQHF
TRBD2	once	TRBV10-2	TRBJ2-7	TGCGCCAGCTTCAATCCAGCGGGAGGGCACTACGAGCAGTACTTC	CASFNPAGGHYEQYF
NA	NA	TRBV7-9	TRBJ2-2	TGTGCCAGCAGCCCCGCCACGGTCGGCGGGGAGCTGTTTTTT	CASSPATVGGELFF
TRBD2	NA	TRBV7-3	TRBJ2-3	TGTGCCAGCAGTTCACTAGCGGGGGGCAGCACAGATACGCAGTATTTT	CASSSLAGGSTDTQYF
NA	NA	TRBV2	TRBJ2-5	TGTGCCAGCGCCCCCCGCAGGGCTGGAGAGACCCAGTACTTC	CASAPRRAGETQYF
TRBD1	NA	TRBV19	TRBJ1-5	TGTGCCAGTAGGGAGACAGGGGGCGCGGTTCAGCCCCAGCATTTT	CASRETGGAVQPQHF
TRBD2	NA	TRBV19	TRBJ2-1	TGTGCCAGTAGTACAAGAGTAGCGGGAAGGGGCAATGAGCAGTTCTTC	CASSTRVAGRGNEQFF
TRBD1	once	TRBV19	TRBJ2-2	TGTGCCAGTAGTATAGATCTGGGGACAGGGGGCACCGGGGAGCTGTTTTTT	CASSIDLGTGGTGELFF
TRBD1	NA	TRBV27	TRBJ1-2	TGTGCCAGCAGACAAACAGGGGGCGATGGCTACACCTTC	CASRQTGGDGYTF
NA	NA	TRBV6-6	TRBJ2-2	TGTGCCAGCAGTTATTTTCCCGGGTGGAACACCGGGGAGCTGTTTTTT	CASSYFPGWNTGELFF
NA	NA	TRBV5-6	TRBJ2-7	TGTGCCAGCAGCGCAGGACTGAACTACGAGCAGTACTTC	CASSAGLNYEQYF